This passage covers 32 T cell receptor beta chains from one sample sequenced in a study of cytomegalovirus exposure and HLA in healthy donors. The PCR contained 60 Vbeta and 13 Jbeta primers. Data came from immunoSEQ multiplex PCR; TCRdb stores just in-frame clones and leaves some out. The data contain approximately 160,000 clones, 84% of them seen just once; the ten biggest clones take up 0.35% to 0.45%. Source material: PBMCs. The receptor source for this set is a boy between 2 and 10 years old in good health and CMV-seronegative.

The V gene is TRBV7-3, the J gene TRBJ2-5, with 8 bases aligning to TRBD1. The J segment lost 4 bases and the V segment lost 5 bases, leaving 15 bases of the junction unmatched. In germline, CDR1 is SGHTA, CDR2 FQGTGA. CDR3 length: 17 amino acids. CDR3 sequence (DNA): TGTGCCAGCAGCCCCCGGGCAGGGGGCGAAGGGTTAGAGACCCAGTACTTC. It codes for CASSPRAGGEGLETQYF.

The chain links TRBV7-3 to TRBJ2-3, with TRBD1 matching over 8 bases. The germline V gene encodes CDR1 SGHTA and CDR2 FQGTGA. With V trimmed by 6 bases and J by 2 bases, 13 bases remained unmatched. There are 17 residues in the CDR3. The CDR3 DNA follows: TGTGCCAGCAGGTCCCCCCTGGGACAGGTCTCCACAGATACGCAGTATTTT. As protein: CASRSPLGQVSTDTQYF.

V usage is TRBV7-2 and J usage is TRBJ2-5; D is unclear. CDR3 size: 12 residues. V gave up 5 bases and J gave up 0 bases, with 4 bases separating them. CDR1 and CDR2 (germline): SGHTA, FQGNSA. CDR3 DNA: TGTGCCAGCAGCCTGTACCAAGAGACCCAGTACTTC. It is translated as CASSLYQETQYF. The full variable domain, with the rest looked up from reference TRBV7-2 and TRBJ2-5, is GAGVSQSPSNKVTEKGKDVELRCDPISGHTALYWYRQSLGQGLEFLIYFQGNSAPDKSGLPSDRFSAERTGGSVSTLTIQRTQQEDSAVYLCASSLYQETQYFGPGTRLLVL.

Here the CDR3 DNA reads TGTGCCAGCACCACTTCAGGGGGCAGGCAGCCCCAGCATTTT. Its protein is CASTTSGGRQPQHF. J is TRBJ1-5 and V is TRBV7-9, with 8 nucleotides matching TRBD1. With 7 bases clipped from V and 7 bases from J, the junction kept 9 bases outside the gene matches. The length of the CDR3 is 14 residues. Germline CDR1 SEHNR, CDR2 FQNEAQ (reference sequence).

The CDR3 DNA sequence: TGTGCCAGCAGCTTAAGTTCGGGATTAGGTGAAGCTTTCTTT. Translating it yields CASSLSSGLGEAFF. The chain has TRBV7-9 and TRBJ1-1; D gene uncertain. This CDR3 is built from 14 residues. The ends were cut back, 2 bases at V and 7 bases at J, with 14 bases in the middle. The V gene's germline CDR1 is SEHNR and CDR2 FQNEAQ (reference sequence).

This chain links TRBV4-1 with TRBJ2-5; the match to TRBD1 covers 7 bases. The J segment lost 4 bases and the V segment lost 4 bases, leaving 6 bases of the junction unmatched. Germline CDR1 MGHRA, CDR2 YSYEKL. This CDR3 region has 14 residues. This CDR3 is CASSLTTGRETQYF. The CDR3 bases are TGCGCCAGCAGCCTTACGACAGGGAGAGAGACCCAGTACTTC.

This chain links TRBV19 with TRBJ1-1; possible D gene TRBD1, 5 bases. Germline-derived CDR1 and CDR2 are LNHDA and SQIVND (reference sequence). The CDR3 is 16 residues long. The V end was cut by 2 bases, the J end by 5 bases, with 18 bases between. The CDR3: CASSIRGNRGGTEAFF. The DNA for the CDR3 is TGTGCCAGTAGTATACGTGGAAACCGGGGGGGGACTGAAGCTTTCTTT.

This clone was detected a few times. The genes are TRBV6-5 and TRBJ2-7; TRBD1 aligns across 10 bases. Trimming took 0 bases from V and 6 from J; bases not matched to a gene: 8. The CDR3 sequence is 16 residues long. Per germline, CDR1 MNHEY and CDR2 SVGAGI. The CDR3 nucleotides are TGTGCCAGCAGTTACTCGGAGAGACAGGGGGCTGTCGAGCAGTACTTC. Protein product: CASSYSERQGAVEQYF.

The chain couples TRBV7-9 to TRBJ1-1; 7 bases fit TRBD1. Germline assignment: CDR1 SEHNR and CDR2 FQNEAQ (reference sequence). The CDR3 is 14 residues long. The J segment lost 4 bases and the V segment lost 8 bases, leaving 10 bases of the junction unmatched. CDR3 protein: CASPGQDGSTEAFF. The CDR3 DNA reads TGTGCCAGCCCCGGACAGGATGGGAGCACTGAAGCTTTCTTT.

The rearrangement uses TRBV27 and TRBJ2-3, with 13 bases that match TRBD2. Germline values: CDR1 MNHEY, CDR2 SMNVEV (reference sequence). This CDR3 spans 16 amino acids. Trimming took 5 bases from V and 2 from J; bases not matched to a gene: 4. This chain's CDR3 is CASSQLAGGLTDTQYF. The CDR3 nucleotides read TGTGCCAGCAGTCAACTAGCGGGAGGGCTCACAGATACGCAGTATTTT.

The CDR3 region is CASSEGTLQETQYF. The CDR3 coding sequence is TGTGCCAGCAGTGAAGGAACGCTACAGGAGACCCAGTACTTC. The chain carries TRBV2 and TRBJ2-5, with D uncertain. The V end lost 1 base, the J end lost 5 bases, and 11 bases lay between the germline ends. This CDR3 is built from 14 residues. Per the germline V gene, CDR1 is SNHLY and CDR2 is FYNNEI.

This clone was detected once. The chain links TRBV11-2 to TRBJ2-7; no firm D call. The ends were cut back, 1 base at V and 1 base at J, with 11 bases in the middle. Germline V gene lookup returns CDR1 SGHAT and CDR2 FQNNGV. The CDR3 totals 15 residues. CDR3 nucleotides: TGTGCCAGCAGCTTAGGAGCTAGGTTATCCTACGAGCAGTACTTC. Translation gives CASSLGARLSYEQYF. Combining the CDR3 with reference TRBV11-2 and TRBJ2-7 gives the whole variable domain EAGVAQSPRYKIIEKRQSVAFWCNPISGHATLYWYQQILGQGPKLLIQFQNNGVVDDSQLPKDRFSAERLKGVDSTLKIQPAKLEDSAVYLCASSLGARLSYEQYFGPGTRLTVT.

The chain recombines TRBV10-1 with TRBJ2-7, with D maybe TRBD2 (5 bases). V gave up 5 bases and J gave up 0 bases, with 14 bases separating them. In germline, CDR1 is WNHNN, CDR2 SYGVQD (reference sequence). The CDR3 sequence is 15 residues long. The DNA of the CDR3 is TGCGCCAGCAGTAGAAGCGGCTTTCCCTCCTACGAGCAGTACTTC. Protein: CASSRSGFPSYEQYF.

The rearrangement links TRBV7-9 to TRBJ1-2; TRBD1 agrees at 7 bases. Germline V gene data show CDR1 as SEHNR and CDR2 as FQNEAQ (reference sequence). V was clipped by 7 bases and J by 3 bases; unmatched bases: 11. The CDR3 loop spans 15 amino acids. The CDR3 DNA sequence: TGTGCCAGCAAGACTCCGGCCGGGACAGACTATGGCTACACCTTC. This sequence encodes CASKTPAGTDYGYTF.

This rearrangement joins TRBV6-5 to TRBJ1-2; 7 bases agree with TRBD1. After removal of 2 bases from V and 8 bases from J, the junction contained 8 bases not matched to a gene. In germline, CDR1 is MNHEY, CDR2 SVGAGI. CDR3 length: 14 residues. The CDR3 reads CASSYAGGGGGYTF. CDR3 nucleotide sequence: TGTGCCAGCAGTTACGCAGGGGGTGGGGGCGGCTACACCTTC.

V and J are TRBV27 and TRBJ2-5; a possible D gene is TRBD1 (5 bases). The CDR3 extends over 16 amino acids. V was shortened by 1 base and J by 4 bases, with 16 bases between the two germline ends. Looked up from germline, CDR1 is MNHEY and CDR2 is SMNVEV (reference sequence). The CDR3 spells CASSLYLGSQGETQYF. Written as DNA, the CDR3 is TGTGCCAGCAGTTTATATCTGGGCAGCCAGGGAGAGACCCAGTACTTC.

The gene calls are TRBV5-5 and TRBJ1-5; D call uncertain. Germline lookup yields CDR1 SGHKS and CDR2 YYEKEE (reference sequence). This CDR3 spans 15 amino acids. Trimming took off 5 bases at V and 3 bases at J, with 15 bases between the two ends. The CDR3 spells CASSVWSSDNQPQHF. Here the CDR3 DNA reads TGTGCCAGCAGTGTTTGGTCGTCAGACAATCAGCCCCAGCATTTT.

The gene calls are TRBV6-1 and TRBJ2-3, with 9 bases aligning to TRBD1. The CDR3 length is 18 residues. The V and J ends lost 0 bases and 1 base, in that order; junction bases with no gene match: 8. The germline V gene encodes CDR1 MNHNS and CDR2 SASEGT. CDR3 sequence (DNA): TGTGCCAGCAGTGAAGCGCATCTCCGGGACAGGGGCACAGATACGCAGTATTTT. Translating it yields CASSEAHLRDRGTDTQYF.

This rearrangement joins TRBV6-5 to TRBJ2-7; TRBD2 is a possible D gene (5 bases). This CDR3 has 13 amino acids. Germline loops: CDR1 MNHEY, CDR2 SVGAGI. V was trimmed by 5 bases and J by 9 bases, leaving 17 bases between them. The CDR3 sequence: CASSPRLVSGQYF. The CDR3 region has the DNA TGTGCCAGCAGTCCAAGGCTCGTCAGCGGGCAGTACTTC.

This clone was picked up one time. This chain uses TRBV5-1 with TRBJ2-7; 10 positions agree with TRBD1. J gave up 7 bases and V 1 base, and 11 bases lay outside the gene matches. Looked up from germline, CDR1 is SGHRS and CDR2 is YFSETQ. This CDR3 region has 16 residues. The CDR3 loop is CASSLSMGQGLGEQYF. For the CDR3, the DNA is TGCGCCAGCAGCTTGTCCATGGGACAGGGGCTGGGGGAGCAGTACTTC. Complete variable domain (other parts from reference TRBV5-1 and TRBJ2-7): KAGVTQTPRYLIKTRGQQVTLSCSPISGHRSVSWYQQTPGQGLQFLFEYFSETQRNKGNFPGRFSGRQFSNSRSEMNVSTLELGDSALYLCASSLSMGQGLGEQYFGPGTRLTVT.

This clone was picked up a small number of times. The chain employs TRBV6-1 and TRBJ1-2, with D unclear. Trimming cost V 4 bases and J 3 bases, with 12 bases left between them. Germline loops: CDR1 MNHNS, CDR2 SASEGT. The CDR3 totals 14 residues. The CDR3 reads CASSVGPFDYGYTF. The CDR3 nucleotides read TGTGCCAGCAGTGTGGGCCCGTTTGACTATGGCTACACCTTC.

This sequence joins TRBV11-2 and TRBJ2-7; 10 bases fit TRBD1. CDR1 is SGHAT and CDR2 is FQNNGV in the germline V gene. J lost 5 bases, V lost 5 bases, and 6 bases had no gene match. CDR3 size: 14 residues. The CDR3 bases are TGTGCCAGCAGCCGATCCGGGACAGGGGACGAGCAGTACTTC. Amino acid sequence: CASSRSGTGDEQYF.

The rearrangement links TRBV12-5 to TRBJ2-1; TRBD2 matches at 9 bases. Germline V gives CDR1 LGHNT, CDR2 FRNRAP. With 5 bases clipped from V and 0 bases from J, the junction kept 8 bases outside the gene matches. The CDR3 is 17 amino acids. The CDR3 nucleotides are TGTGCTAGTGGTCCAGCCGTTAGCGGGAGCTCCTACAATGAGCAGTTCTTC. The encoded protein is CASGPAVSGSSYNEQFF.

The V call is TRBV4-1, the J call TRBJ1-4, with a tentative D call TRBD1 (5 bases). The CDR3 length is 15 residues. From germline, CDR1 is MGHRA and CDR2 YSYEKL. V was cut by 0 bases and J by 10 bases, with 15 bases left in between. The CDR3 sequence is CASSQEQAGQGKLFF. CDR3 sequence (DNA): TGCGCCAGCAGCCAAGAACAGGCAGGGCAGGGAAAACTGTTTTTT.

This chain joins TRBV28 and TRBJ2-3; TRBD2 agrees at 7 bases. V lost 5 bases, J lost 2 bases, and 10 bases stayed unmatched. This CDR3 is 16 amino acids long. Germline values: CDR1 MDHEN, CDR2 SYDVKM. The CDR3 loop reads CASSRGEGPFTDTQYF. CDR3 nucleotide sequence: TGTGCCAGCAGTCGGGGGGAGGGTCCCTTCACAGATACGCAGTATTTT.

V usage is TRBV5-4 and J usage is TRBJ2-1; TRBD2 aligns across 14 bases. The CDR3 spans 15 residues. Germline CDR1 is SGHNT and CDR2 is YYREEE (reference sequence). V was clipped by 4 bases and J by 8 bases; unmatched bases: 5. This CDR3 is CASSPGTSGSDEQFF. CDR3 DNA: TGTGCCAGCAGCCCGGGGACTAGCGGGAGTGATGAGCAGTTCTTC.

This chain uses TRBV2 with TRBJ2-3; the match to TRBD2 covers 12 bases. Germline trimming cut 3 bases from V and 6 bases from J; bases unmatched to any gene: 7. Germline V gene lookup returns CDR1 SNHLY and CDR2 FYNNEI. This CDR3 has 16 residues. DNA of the CDR3: TGTGCCAGCAGTGAGTGGCTAGCGGGAGGGCCGGATACGCAGTATTTT. It encodes CASSEWLAGGPDTQYF.

This chain uses TRBV6-5 with TRBJ2-7; 8 nucleotides line up with TRBD2. CDR3 length: 16 amino acids. CDR1 is MNHEY and CDR2 is SVGAGI in the germline V gene. V was pared by 0 bases and J by 3 bases, with 7 bases of the junction left unmatched. The CDR3 spells CASSYSSTSGFYEQYF. The CDR3 DNA follows: TGTGCCAGCAGTTACTCGTCCACTAGCGGTTTCTACGAGCAGTACTTC.

The V and J genes are TRBV19 and TRBJ1-1, with a tentative D call TRBD1 (5 bases). This CDR3 spans 12 amino acids. The germline CDR1 and CDR2 sequences are LNHDA and SQIVND (reference sequence). The ends were cut back, 9 bases at V and 4 bases at J, with 12 bases in the middle. The chain's CDR3 is CASRGRGTEAFF. CDR3 DNA: TGTGCCAGCCGCGGGAGGGGCACTGAAGCTTTCTTT.

The chain combines TRBV7-9 with TRBJ1-1; D not resolved. This CDR3 contains 11 residues. Germline V gene data show CDR1 as SEHNR and CDR2 as FQNEAQ (reference sequence). V was clipped by 6 bases and J by 6 bases, with 8 bases between them. The CDR3 loop reads CASSPGSEAFF. The CDR3 bases are TGTGCCAGCAGTCCCGGTTCTGAAGCTTTCTTT.

The rearrangement links TRBV7-2 to TRBJ1-4; possible D gene TRBD1, 6 bases. Germline loops: CDR1 SGHTA, CDR2 FQGNSA. This CDR3 contains 14 residues. With 1 base removed from V and 5 bases from J, the gap between germline ends came to 8 bases. CDR3: CASSLVRGNEKLFF. As DNA, the CDR3 is TGTGCCAGCAGCTTAGTCAGGGGCAATGAAAAACTGTTTTTT.

V gene TRBV14 combines with J gene TRBJ1-5; 7 bases fit TRBD1. Germline trimming cut 1 base from V and 0 bases from J; bases unmatched to any gene: 9. Germline lookup yields CDR1 SGHDN and CDR2 FVKESK. The CDR3 runs to 18 residues. The CDR3 sequence: CASSQVQGSPYSNQPQHF. In nucleotides, the CDR3 is TGTGCCAGCAGCCAAGTACAGGGGAGCCCGTATAGCAATCAGCCCCAGCATTTT. Using reference TRBV14 and TRBJ1-5 for the parts outside the CDR3, the full variable domain is EAGVTQFPSHSVIEKGQTVTLRCDPISGHDNLYWYRRVMGKEIKFLLHFVKESKQDESGMPNNRFLAERTGGTYSTLKVQPAELEDSGVYFCASSQVQGSPYSNQPQHFGDGTRLSIL.